Shown below are 17 T cell receptor beta chains from a single sample sequenced in a study of OX40 agonist ivuxolimab in advanced cancers. This table comes from immunoSEQ multiplex PCR, and its TCRdb copy is limited to in-frame clones, with some not included. The sample has tens of thousands of clones; over 75% are singletons. Material: CD4+ or CD8+ T cells sorted from blood, obtained in a trial of the OX40 agonist ivuxolimab. The source is an adult with an advanced solid tumor such as melanoma, head and neck, liver or kidney cancer.

The gene calls are TRBV10-3 and TRBJ2-3; TRBD1 aligns across 11 bases. Germline assignment: CDR1 ENHRY and CDR2 SYGVKD. The CDR3 spans 15 residues. The J segment lost 4 bases and the V segment lost 6 bases, leaving 6 bases of the junction unmatched. The CDR3 here is CAIRDGTGGSDTQYF. The DNA for the CDR3 is TGTGCCATCAGAGACGGGACAGGGGGTTCAGATACGCAGTATTTT.

This clone was seen just once. J is TRBJ2-1 and V is TRBV11-2; no firm D call. The CDR3 sequence is 15 residues long. The V and J ends lost 0 bases and 9 bases respectively, with 15 bases between them. Germline V lookup: CDR1 SGHAT, CDR2 FQNNGV. The CDR3 bases are TGTGCCAGCAGCTTAGAAGGAGTGCCCTACGGTGAGCAGTTCTTC. Protein product: CASSLEGVPYGEQFF.

The chain employs TRBV18 and TRBJ2-2; 8 nucleotides match TRBD1. From germline, CDR1 is KGHSH and CDR2 LQKENI. Trimming at V came to 2 bases and at J to 4 bases, leaving 6 bases not matched to a gene. This CDR3 is built from 16 residues. CDR3 sequence (DNA): TGTGCCAGCTCACCAGCGTCAGGGGGCCCCACCGGGGAGCTGTTTTTT. This translates into CASSPASGGPTGELFF.

The genes are TRBV7-3 and TRBJ2-1; no reliable D call. The CDR3 length is 14 residues. The germline V gene has CDR1 SGHTA and CDR2 FQGTGA. Trimming pared 2 bases from V and 0 bases from J, leaving 5 bases between. CDR3 in amino acids: CASSLVGSYNEQFF. The CDR3 DNA reads as TGTGCCAGCAGCTTAGTGGGCTCCTACAATGAGCAGTTCTTC.

The J gene is TRBJ2-2, the V gene TRBV7-3; D is ambiguous. Germline CDR1 reads SGHTA; CDR2 reads FQGTGA. V gave up 5 bases and J gave up 4 bases, with 8 bases separating them. This CDR3 has 13 residues. The CDR3 is CASSLGPTGELFF. The CDR3 nucleotides read TGTGCCAGCAGCCTCGGACCCACCGGGGAGCTGTTTTTT. The full variable domain, with the rest looked up from reference TRBV7-3 and TRBJ2-2, is GAGVSQTPSNKVTEKGKYVELRCDPISGHTALYWYRQSLGQGPEFLIYFQGTGAADDSGLPNDRFFAVRPEGSVSTLKIQRTERGDSAVYLCASSLGPTGELFFGEGSRLTVL.

The V call is TRBV5-1, the J call TRBJ2-5, with TRBD2 identical over 9 bases. The CDR3 extends over 16 amino acids. The junction had 5 bases not matched to a gene; V was cut back by 1 base and J by 1 base. Germline loops: CDR1 SGHRS, CDR2 YFSETQ. The CDR3 DNA reads as TGCGCCAGCAGCTTGTTTAGCGGGGGAACCCAAGAGACCCAGTACTTC. Protein sequence: CASSLFSGGTQETQYF.

This chain connects TRBV4-1 to TRBJ2-7; no firm D call. There are 15 residues in the CDR3. V was pared by 0 bases and J by 3 bases, with 12 bases between. The germline V gene has CDR1 MGHRA and CDR2 YSYEKL. CDR3 bases: TGCGCCAGCAGCCAAGAATCGGGCAGGAACTACGAGCAGTACTTC. This sequence encodes CASSQESGRNYEQYF.

The rearrangement uses TRBV28 and TRBJ1-6; a weak D match, TRBD1 (6 bases). CDR3 length equals 14 residues. V was clipped by 9 bases and J by 6 bases, with 15 bases between them. The germline CDR1 and CDR2 sequences are MDHEN and SYDVKM. Here the CDR3 reads CASLPAGVNSPLHF. CDR3 nucleotide sequence: TGTGCCAGTCTCCCGGCAGGGGTTAATTCACCCCTCCACTTT.

The chain recombines TRBV6-5 with TRBJ1-2, with D unresolved. Trimming left V 5 bases short and J 2 bases short, with 9 bases between. CDR1 MNHEY and CDR2 SVGAGI come from the germline V gene. The CDR3 totals 13 residues. CDR3 DNA sequence: TGTGCCAGCAGTCCTCAGGAGAACTATGGCTACACCTTC. It translates to CASSPQENYGYTF.

This clone was observed once. The chain carries TRBV7-2 and TRBJ1-2; no clear D. The CDR3 has 12 residues. V was cut by 2 bases and J by 6 bases, with 7 bases left in between. Germline CDR1 reads SGHTA; CDR2 reads FQGNSA. The CDR3 DNA reads TGTGCCAGCAGCTTAATGGGCCATGGCTACACCTTC. It translates to CASSLMGHGYTF.

CDR3 amino acids: CASSGRPNTEAFF. The DNA for the CDR3 is TGTGCCAGTAGTGGCAGGCCCAACACTGAAGCTTTCTTT. The V gene is TRBV19, the J gene TRBJ1-1, with D unclear. Germline V gene sequence: CDR1 LNHDA, CDR2 SQIVND (reference sequence). The CDR3 sequence is 13 residues long. The ends were cut back, 5 bases at V and 2 bases at J, with 9 bases in the middle.

The chain is built from TRBV4-1 and TRBJ2-7, with 10 positions matching TRBD2. V shed 4 bases, J shed 6 bases, and the junction held 3 bases outside the gene matches. This CDR3 region has 13 residues. Germline CDR1 MGHRA, CDR2 YSYEKL. For the CDR3, the DNA is TGCGCCAGCAGCCCGAGACTAGCGGGCGAGCAGTACTTC. Encoded protein: CASSPRLAGEQYF.

The sample holds a few counts of this clone. The chain is built from TRBV9 and TRBJ2-3; D possibly corresponds to TRBD2 (7 bases). Germline CDR1 reads SGDLS; CDR2 reads YYNGEE. The CDR3 has 15 residues. V lost 1 base and J lost 4, with 13 bases in between. Here the CDR3 reads CASSVLAGAADTQYF. The CDR3 DNA reads TGTGCCAGCAGCGTACTCGCGGGGGCTGCAGATACGCAGTATTTT.

V and J are TRBV6-1 and TRBJ1-1, with D uncertain. Germline V CDR1 and CDR2: MNHNS, SASEGT. The CDR3 is made up of 14 amino acids. V was pared by 1 base and J by 4 bases, with 10 bases between. CDR3 coding DNA: TGTGCCAGCAGTGAAGGTTATTGGGGCACTGAAGCTTTCTTT. This sequence encodes CASSEGYWGTEAFF.

This clone has just a few counts. This rearrangement joins TRBV7-9 to TRBJ1-6; D unclear. Per the germline V gene, CDR1 is SEHNR and CDR2 is FQNEAQ (reference sequence). V was shortened by 6 bases and J by 5 bases, with 11 bases between the two germline ends. This CDR3 spans 14 amino acids. The CDR3 DNA reads TGTGCCAGCAGGTACGGACGGGATAATTCACCCCTCCACTTT. This translates into CASRYGRDNSPLHF.

The sample holds a few counts of this clone. The rearrangement joins TRBV18 to TRBJ2-7; D remains unclear. Germline CDR1 KGHSH, CDR2 LQKENI. V was shortened by 1 base and J by 5 bases, with 15 bases between the two germline ends. The CDR3 runs to 15 residues. Here the CDR3 reads CASSPLPGTPHEQYF. CDR3 nucleotides: TGTGCCAGCTCACCACTGCCTGGAACCCCCCACGAGCAGTACTTC. Complete variable domain (other parts from reference TRBV18 and TRBJ2-7): NAGVMQNPRHLVRRRGQEARLRCSPMKGHSHVYWYRQLPEEGLKFMVYLQKENIIDESGMPKERFSAEFPKEGPSILRIQQVVRGDSAAYFCASSPLPGTPHEQYFGPGTRLTVT.

The gene calls are TRBV30 and TRBJ2-5; TRBD2 matches at 8 bases. The CDR3 is 16 residues long. J lost 4 bases, V lost 2 bases, and 12 bases had no gene match. Germline CDR1 is GTSNPN and CDR2 is SVGIG (reference sequence). CDR3 loop: CAWSLSGRGVSETQYF. The CDR3 DNA sequence: TGTGCCTGGAGTCTCTCGGGGCGGGGGGTGTCAGAGACCCAGTACTTC. Filled out from reference TRBV30 and TRBJ2-5, the complete variable domain reads SQTIHQWPATLVQPVGSPLSLECTVEGTSNPNLYWYRQAAGRGLQLLFYSVGIGQISSEVPQNLSASRPQDRQFILSSKKLLLSDSGFYLCAWSLSGRGVSETQYFGPGTRLLVL.